The rows below give T cell receptor beta chains drawn from one sample of a study of neurological immune-mediated disorders. MiXCR was run by TCRdb on the 5' RACE reads, yielding one entry per CDR3 protein. The profile shows tens of thousands of distinct CDR3 sequences, about 10% of them singletons. The sequenced material came from PBMCs. The receptor source for this set is a male donor with HTLV-1-associated myelopathy (HAM/TSP). CDR3s include the opening cysteine and the closing phenylalanine or tryptophan. The order of the fields is V gene, clone size, J gene, D gene, CDR3 protein, CDR3 DNA. A D gene is named only where the DNA matches it firmly. Size is stated for part of the rows, as once, few or many counts, or as a class when the clone is expanded.

TRBV2	many	TRBJ1-5	TRBD1	CASTDRGSNQPQHF	TGTGCCAGCACGGACAGGGGTAGCAATCAGCCCCAGCATTTT
TRBV5-5	many	TRBJ1-1	NA	CASSFDPNTEAFF	TGTGCCAGCAGCTTTGACCCGAACACTGAAGCTTTCTTT
TRBV5-1	many	TRBJ2-7	NA	CASSPTGGSYEQYF	TGCGCCAGCAGCCCCACCGGAGGTTCCTACGAGCAGTACTTC
TRBV19	many	TRBJ1-6	NA	CASSIRGLRNSPLHF	TGTGCCAGTAGTATCCGGGGGTTAAGAAATTCACCCCTCCACTTT
TRBV28	many	TRBJ2-7	NA	CASSPNDRARGFEQYF	TGTGCCAGCAGTCCAAACGACCGGGCCCGGGGTTTCGAGCAGTACTTC
TRBV20-1	many	TRBJ2-7	NA	CSPRDRSYEQYF	TGCAGCCCCAGGGACCGCTCCTACGAGCAGTACTTC
TRBV21-1	once	TRBJ1-1	NA	CASSRGAFF	TGTGCCAGCAGCAGGGGAGCTTTCTTT
TRBV6-5	many	TRBJ1-1	NA	CASTYSGGGTEAFF	TGTGCCAGCACCTACTCCGGTGGGGGCACTGAAGCTTTCTTT
TRBV20-1	many	TRBJ2-3	NA	CSARAPSPDTQYF	TGCAGTGCTAGAGCGCCCTCCCCAGATACGCAGTATTTT
TRBV28	NA	TRBJ1-1	TRBD1	CASSNDRVNTEAFF	TGTGCCAGCAGCAATGACAGGGTGAACACTGAAGCTTTCTTT
TRBV12-3/TRBV12-4	many	TRBJ2-3	TRBD2	CASSLRLAPSTDTQYF	TGTGCCAGCAGTCTTAGACTAGCTCCTAGCACAGATACGCAGTATTTT
TRBV7-9	many	TRBJ1-5	NA	CASSRTASNQPQHF	TGTGCCAGCAGCAGGACAGCTAGCAATCAGCCCCAGCATTTT
TRBV6-5	many	TRBJ1-1	NA	CASSEHFSGELNTEAFF	TGTGCCAGCAGCGAGCACTTTTCAGGGGAGCTGAACACTGAAGCTTTCTTT
TRBV25-1	many	TRBJ2-3	NA	CASSEWSTDTQYF	TGTGCCAGCAGTGAATGGTCCACAGATACGCAGTATTTT
TRBV20-1	many	TRBJ1-5	TRBD1	CSARQTGGIGQPQHF	TGCAGTGCTAGACAGACAGGGGGCATCGGGCAGCCCCAGCATTTT
TRBV5-6	many	TRBJ2-3	NA	CASSLRSADTQYF	TGTGCCAGCAGCTTAAGGTCGGCAGATACGCAGTATTTT
TRBV5-6	many	TRBJ1-5	NA	CASSLVGAGQPQHF	TGTGCCAGCAGCTTGGTAGGGGCGGGTCAGCCCCAGCATTTT
TRBV18	many	TRBJ1-5	NA	CASSAQGGNQPQHF	TGTGCCAGCTCAGCACAGGGTGGGAATCAGCCCCAGCATTTT
TRBV20-1	few	TRBJ1-1	NA	CSARNSNTEAFF	TGCAGTGCTAGGAACTCCAACACTGAAGCTTTCTTT
TRBV18	many	TRBJ2-1	TRBD2	CASSPEAGGLYNEQFF	TGTGCCAGCTCACCAGAAGCGGGGGGCCTCTACAATGAGCAGTTCTTC
TRBV12-3/TRBV12-4	many	TRBJ2-1	NA	CASSLNSRSYNEQFF	TGTGCCAGCAGTTTAAACAGCCGATCCTACAATGAGCAGTTCTTC
TRBV6-5	many	TRBJ1-6	NA	CASSYRTSKPNSPLHF	TGTGCCAGCAGTTATAGGACATCGAAGCCCAATTCACCCCTCCACTTT
TRBV18	many	TRBJ1-2	NA	CASSPPGLDYGYTF	TGTGCCAGCTCACCCCCGGGACTTGACTATGGCTACACCTTC
TRBV7-2	many	TRBJ1-6	NA	CASSYSSYNSPLHF	TGTGCCAGCAGCTACAGCTCCTATAATTCACCCCTCCACTTT
TRBV2	NA	TRBJ1-6	NA	CASSEGALYNSPLHF	TGTGCCAGCAGTGAGGGAGCGTTATATAATTCACCCCTCCACTTT
TRBV5-6	NA	TRBJ2-2	NA	CASSFYICSASGRGANTGELFF	NA
TRBV10-3	many	TRBJ2-6	NA	CAISEEFPPGANVLTF	TGTGCCATCAGTGAGGAATTCCCCCCTGGGGCCAACGTCCTGACTTTC
TRBV9	many	TRBJ2-2	TRBD2	CASSVEGGVGGELFF	TGTGCCAGCAGCGTAGAGGGAGGGGTCGGCGGGGAGCTGTTTTTT
TRBV18	many	TRBJ2-5	NA	CASSLRRGIEETQYF	TGTGCCAGCTCACTCCGAAGAGGGATAGAAGAGACCCAGTACTTC
TRBV11-3	many	TRBJ2-5	TRBD1	CASSRQGKETQYF	TGTGCCAGCAGTCGACAGGGGAAGGAGACCCAGTACTTC
TRBV2	many	TRBJ1-1	TRBD1	CASRGQVNTEAFF	TGTGCCAGCAGGGGACAGGTGAACACTGAAGCTTTCTTT
TRBV7-2	many	TRBJ2-3	TRBD2	CASRRRGGTSGGTDTQYF	TGTGCCAGCAGACGGAGGGGGGGGACTAGCGGGGGCACAGATACGCAGTATTTT
TRBV10-2	many	TRBJ2-1	TRBD2	CASNPPGQRGVHEQFF	TGCGCCAGCAATCCCCCTGGCCAGCGGGGGGTCCATGAGCAGTTCTTC
TRBV4-3	many	TRBJ1-6	NA	CASRNRNNSPLHF	TGCGCCAGCAGAAACAGGAATAATTCACCCCTCCACTTT
TRBV14	many	TRBJ1-2	NA	CASSPSGHHYGYTF	TGTGCCAGCAGCCCCTCCGGACATCACTATGGCTACACCTTC
TRBV6-6	many	TRBJ2-7	NA	CASRRTGLSYEQYF	TGTGCCAGCAGACGCACGGGACTCTCCTACGAGCAGTACTTC
TRBV6-6	many	TRBJ2-3	TRBD2	CASSNLLAGGMDTQYF	TGTGCCAGCAGTAACTTACTAGCGGGGGGCATGGATACGCAGTATTTT
TRBV7-6	many	TRBJ2-5	TRBD2	CASSLTGLAGQETQYF	TGTGCCAGCAGCCTCACGGGACTAGCGGGCCAAGAGACCCAGTACTTC
TRBV5-1	many	TRBJ2-5	TRBD1	CASSLGPDRGETQYF	TGCGCCAGCAGCTTGGGGCCTGACAGGGGAGAGACCCAGTACTTC
TRBV5-1	many	TRBJ2-1	NA	CASSPLAVGSYNEQFF	TGCGCCAGCAGCCCCCTGGCCGTCGGATCCTACAATGAGCAGTTCTTC
TRBV3-1	many	TRBJ2-7	NA	CASSQDHGQGYEQYF	TGTGCCAGCAGCCAAGATCACGGCCAGGGCTACGAGCAGTACTTC
TRBV20-1	many	TRBJ2-4	NA	CSAPRPNLAKNIQYF	TGCAGTGCTCCCCGGCCGAACCTAGCCAAAAACATTCAGTACTTC
TRBV2	NA	TRBJ1-5	NA	CASSGGQVEGRQHF	TGTGCCAGCTCCGGAGGGCAGGTAGAGGGACGCCAGCATTTT
TRBV9	many	TRBJ1-2	NA	CASSVAAYGYTF	TGTGCCAGCAGCGTAGCGGCTTATGGCTACACCTTC
TRBV5-5	NA	TRBJ2-1	NA	CASSSQGIDYNEQFF	TGTGCCAGCAGCTCCCAGGGAATTGACTACAATGAGCAGTTCTTC
TRBV7-2	NA	TRBJ2-2	NA	CASSLRTANTGELFF	TGTGCCAGCAGCTTAAGGACTGCGAACACCGGGGAGCTGTTTTTT
TRBV5-6	many	TRBJ2-5	TRBD1	CASSSQGQGGETQYF	TGTGCCAGCAGCTCCCAGGGACAGGGCGGTGAGACCCAGTACTTC
TRBV28	many	TRBJ1-5	TRBD1	CASAIGTGIRGNQPQHF	TGTGCCAGCGCCATCGGGACAGGGATTCGGGGCAATCAGCCCCAGCATTTT
TRBV5-1	many	TRBJ2-7	NA	CASSPLGLEQYF	TGCGCCAGCAGCCCATTGGGGCTCGAGCAGTACTTC
TRBV3-1	NA	TRBJ1-4	NA	CASRDGGNEKLFF	TGTGCCAGCAGGGATGGGGGTAATGAAAAACTGTTTTTT
TRBV20-1	many	TRBJ2-7	NA	CSARERAGVYYEQYF	TGCAGTGCTAGAGAACGCGCAGGGGTGTATTACGAGCAGTACTTC
TRBV12-3/TRBV12-4	many	TRBJ2-5	TRBD1	CASSFPRDSQETQYF	TGTGCCAGCAGTTTCCCGAGGGACAGCCAAGAGACCCAGTACTTC
TRBV10-3	many	TRBJ2-3	TRBD1	CAISEPGQGAADTQYF	TGTGCCATCAGTGAGCCGGGACAGGGGGCGGCAGATACGCAGTATTTT
TRBV27	many	TRBJ2-1	TRBD2	CASSLFGSGGGLNEQFF	TGTGCCAGCAGTTTATTCGGTAGCGGGGGGGGTTTAAATGAGCAGTTCTTC
TRBV5-1	many	TRBJ1-1	TRBD1	CASSLGTGMNTEAFF	TGCGCCAGCAGCTTGGGGACAGGCATGAACACTGAAGCTTTCTTT
TRBV29-1	many	TRBJ1-1	NA	CSVERAGWGSGTEAFF	TGCAGCGTTGAACGGGCAGGGTGGGGTAGTGGCACTGAAGCTTTCTTT
TRBV6-5	many	TRBJ1-2	NA	CASRNRLYYGYTF	TGTGCCAGCAGGAACAGGCTCTACTATGGCTACACCTTC
TRBV6-2/TRBV6-3	once	TRBJ2-3	NA	CASSPSVSTDTQYF	TGTGCCAGCAGCCCTAGCGTATCCACAGATACGCAGTATTTT
TRBV3-1	NA	TRBJ2-7	NA	CASSQDWGRGAGEQYF	TGTGCCAGCAGCCAAGACTGGGGCAGGGGTGCGGGCGAGCAGTACTTC
TRBV6-6	many	TRBJ1-4	NA	CASKGANEKLFF	TGTGCCAGCAAGGGGGCTAATGAAAAACTGTTTTTT